This is a list of T cell receptor beta chains from one sample in a study of T-cell reconstitution after alpha-beta-depleted transplantation in children. TCRdb reprocessed the PCR reads via MiXCR and lists one record per CDR3 protein. The sample consists of fewer than 550,000 distinct CDR3 sequences, roughly a tenth of them appearing once. The starting material was PBMCs, obtained before TCRalphabeta/CD19-depleted stem cell transplant. These receptors were collected from a child aged 2-15 years with inherited bone marrow failure, due to receive a stem cell transplant. CDR3s include the opening cysteine and the closing phenylalanine or tryptophan. A D gene is named only where the DNA matches it firmly. Expanded clones are given a class, and other clones once, few, many or no size at all.

many	TRBV7-8	15	.	TRBJ1-4	TGTGCCAGCAGCGCGGGACACCAGATGCCTAAAAAACTGTTTTTT	CASSAGHQMPKKLFF
few	TRBV7-9	16	.	TRBJ2-7	TGTGCCAGCAGCTTAGTTTTACAGGCCTTCTCCTACGAGCAGTACTTC	CASSLVLQAFSYEQYF
many	TRBV7-9	14	TRBD1	TRBJ2-7	TGTGCCAGCAGCATGGGGACAGGGAGGTACGAGCAGTACTTC	CASSMGTGRYEQYF
many	TRBV19	18	TRBD2	TRBJ2-6	TGTGCCAGTAGCCCCCGGGAGGCAGGTAACTCTGGGGCCAACGTCCTGACTTTC	CASSPREAGNSGANVLTF
.	TRBV20-1	15	.	TRBJ1-6	TGCAGTGCTAAAGATCTTTTCGAAACACCTTCACCCCTCCACTTT	CSAKDLFETPSPLHF
many	TRBV29-1	20	TRBD2	TRBJ2-1	TGCAGCGTTGAATTGTGGGGAAAGGGACTAGCGGGAGGCCTCTACAATGAGCAGTTCTTC	CSVELWGKGLAGGLYNEQFF
.	TRBV2	15	.	TRBJ2-3	TGTGCCAGCAGTGGGGCCGGATTGAGCACAGATACGCCGTATTTT	CASSGAGLSTDTPYF
many	TRBV9	13	.	TRBJ2-5	TGTGCCAGCAACTATGGGGTTGGAGAGACCCAGTACTTC	CASNYGVGETQYF
.	TRBV5-6	18	TRBD2	TRBJ2-3	TGTGCCAGCAGCAGACCCGGGACTAGCGGGAGAAGCACAGATACGCAGTATTTT	CASSRPGTSGRSTDTQYF
many	TRBV29-1	17	TRBD2	TRBJ2-7	TGCAGCGCAAAAGGAGGACTAGCGGGAGGTAGTTCCTACGAGCAGTACTTC	CSAKGGLAGGSSYEQYF
.	TRBV10-3	14	TRBD1	TRBJ2-5	TGTGCCATCAGTACCCCGGGACAGCAAGAGACCCAGTACTTC	CAISTPGQQETQYF
many	TRBV12-3/TRBV12-4	15	.	TRBJ2-6	TGTGCCAGCAGTTCTCTAAATTCTGGGGCCAACGTCCTGACTTTC	CASSSLNSGANVLTF
.	TRBV3-1	19	TRBD2	TRBJ2-3	TGTGCCACCTGCCAGTACCGTAGCGGGAGCTTGGACAGCACAGATACGCAGTATTTT	CATCQYRSGSLDSTDTQYF
many	TRBV5-6	13	.	TRBJ2-7	TGTGCCAGCAGCCCGGGCAGGACCTACGAGCAGTACTTC	CASSPGRTYEQYF
many	TRBV12-3/TRBV12-4	12	.	TRBJ1-5	TGTGCCAGCAGGGTGGGGAATCAGCCCCAGCATTTT	CASRVGNQPQHF
few	TRBV7-2	17	TRBD2	TRBJ2-1	TGTGCCAGCAGCTTAGCGGGTAGCGGGAGGGCCATGGATGAGCAGTTCTTC	CASSLAGSGRAMDEQFF
many	TRBV7-9	15	.	TRBJ2-1	TGTGCCAGCAGGGCCGGGTTGGGAATACGCAATGAGCAGTTCTTC	CASRAGLGIRNEQFF
few	TRBV7-6	17	TRBD2	TRBJ2-1	TGTGCCAGCAGCTTACCGGGGGGACTAGCGGTATACAATGAGCAGTTCTTC	CASSLPGGLAVYNEQFF
many	TRBV20-1	13	.	TRBJ2-7	TGCAGTGCCTCGGAACTCAGCTCCTACGAGCAGTACTTC	CSASELSSYEQYF
many	TRBV12-3/TRBV12-4	14	.	TRBJ2-4	TGTGCCAGTACGGGACTGCCTTTGGGTCACATTCAGTACTTC	CASTGLPLGHIQYF
many	TRBV29-1	15	.	TRBJ2-1	TGCAGCGTTGTCCCCTTTGTGAGCTCCTACAATGAGCAGTTCTTC	CSVVPFVSSYNEQFF
.	TRBV19	9	.	TRBJ1-1	TGTGCCAGTAGCACGGAAGCTTTCTTT	CASSTEAFF
many	TRBV28	15	.	TRBJ2-5	TGTGCCAGCAGTTTACGCCGACCGTACCAAGAGACCCAGTACTTC	CASSLRRPYQETQYF
few	TRBV20-1	18	TRBD2	TRBJ2-2	TGCAGTGCTCGAGCCGGGACTAGCGGGAGGGTGAACACCGGGGAGCTGTTTTTT	CSARAGTSGRVNTGELFF
.	TRBV7-2	16	TRBD2	TRBJ2-1	TGTGCCAGCAGCTCACAGACTAGCTGGGGAGCGGATGAGCAGTTCTTC	CASSSQTSWGADEQFF
.	TRBV12-3/TRBV12-4	14	TRBD2	TRBJ2-1	TGTGCCAGCACCTTAGCGGGAGTCTCCAATGAGCAGTTCTTC	CASTLAGVSNEQFF
.	TRBV4-3	14	.	TRBJ1-5	TGCGCCAGCAGCCAAGCGTACCCAAACCAGCCCCAGCATTTT	CASSQAYPNQPQHF
many	TRBV29-1	14	.	TRBJ2-1	TGCAGCGTTCCCGGGGCGGGGAAATGGGATGAGCAGTTCTTC	CSVPGAGKWDEQFF
many	TRBV28	18	TRBD1	TRBJ1-6	TGTGCCAGCAGTTATTTCCTTGTCCTGGGACAGGGAAATTCACCCCTCCACTTT	CASSYFLVLGQGNSPLHF
many	TRBV12-3/TRBV12-4	14	.	TRBJ2-7	TGTGCCAGCTCCGGGACCAACGCCGGCCGCGAGCAGTACTTC	CASSGTNAGREQYF
many	TRBV29-1	13	TRBD2	TRBJ2-7	TGCAGCGTTGGGCTAGCGGGAGGTTACGAGCAGTACTTC	CSVGLAGGYEQYF
many	TRBV15	13	.	TRBJ2-3	TGTGCCACCAGCAGAGAGAAGCCAGATACGCAGTATTTT	CATSREKPDTQYF
many	TRBV20-1	12	.	TRBJ1-5	TGCAGTGCCCGTGGTGGCAATCAGCCCCAGCATTTT	CSARGGNQPQHF
many	TRBV20-1	15	TRBD1	TRBJ2-3	TGCAGTGCTAGAGGGACAGGGGCTAGGACAGATACGCAGTATTTT	CSARGTGARTDTQYF
many	TRBV6-5	17	TRBD2	TRBJ2-7	TGTGCCAGCAGTTACTGGGGACTAGGTCCTCCCTCTGGGGAGCAGTACTTC	CASSYWGLGPPSGEQYF
.	TRBV4-2	14	.	TRBJ1-1	TGTGCCAGCGGCCCCGGACCCCTGGACACTGAAGCTTTCTTT	CASGPGPLDTEAFF
many	TRBV12-5	12	.	TRBJ2-7	TGTGCTAGTGGTTTGGTGACCTACGAGCAGTACTTC	CASGLVTYEQYF
few	TRBV28	15	.	TRBJ2-7	TGTGCCAGCAGTTCGGTACAGGGTCCCCTCTACGAGCAGTACTTC	CASSSVQGPLYEQYF
.	TRBV7-9	18	TRBD2	TRBJ2-3	TGTGCCAGCGGCGCCGGGCTAGCGGGAGGGACCCCGAGGCATACGCAGTATTTT	CASGAGLAGGTPRHTQYF
many	TRBV9	16	TRBD1	TRBJ2-6	TGTGCCAGCTCTCCCGGGACAGTTTCTGGGGCCAACGTCCTGACTTTC	CASSPGTVSGANVLTF
many	TRBV27	16	TRBD1	TRBJ2-1	TGTGCCAGCAGTAATCTACCGGGACAGGGGCCCAATGAGCAGTTCTTC	CASSNLPGQGPNEQFF
many	TRBV7-2	15	.	TRBJ1-5	TGTGCCAGCAGCTTCCGGGCAGGGGCCAATCAGCCCCAGCATTTT	CASSFRAGANQPQHF
few	TRBV28	13	TRBD2	TRBJ2-1	TGTGCCAGCATCTTAGCGGGAAGAGATGAGCAGTTCTTC	CASILAGRDEQFF
.	TRBV3-1	16	TRBD2	TRBJ2-7	TGTGCCAGCAGCCAAGCCAGCGGGAGGGAACACCCGATCCAGTACTTC	CASSQASGREHPIQYF
many	TRBV12-3/TRBV12-4	12	.	TRBJ2-1	TGTGCCAGCAGCCTAAGGAACAATGAGCAGTTCTTC	CASSLRNNEQFF